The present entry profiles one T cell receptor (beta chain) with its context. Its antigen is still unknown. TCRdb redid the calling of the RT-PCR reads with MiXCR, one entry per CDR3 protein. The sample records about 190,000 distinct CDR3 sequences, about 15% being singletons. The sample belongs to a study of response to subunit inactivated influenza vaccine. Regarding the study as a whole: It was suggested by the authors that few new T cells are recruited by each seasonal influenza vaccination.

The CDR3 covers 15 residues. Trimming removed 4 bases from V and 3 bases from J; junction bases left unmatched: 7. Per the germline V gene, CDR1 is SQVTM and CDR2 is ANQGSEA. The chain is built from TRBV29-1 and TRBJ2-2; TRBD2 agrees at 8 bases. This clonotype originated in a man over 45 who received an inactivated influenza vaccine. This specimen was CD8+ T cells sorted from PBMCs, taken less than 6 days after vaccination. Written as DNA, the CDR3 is TGCAGCGTTGGAGGAGCGGGAGTCGACACCGGGGAGCTGTTTTTT. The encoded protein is CSVGGAGVDTGELFF.